This is a list of T cell receptor beta chains from one sample in a study of shared clonotypes between healthy human individuals. Assay: immunoSEQ multiplex PCR; the TCRdb copy retains only in-frame clones and omits some. The data show about 680,000 clones, about 91% seen once. Sequences were obtained from naive CD8+ T cells sorted from blood. All receptors come from a man younger than 40 in good health. CDR3s include the opening cysteine and the closing phenylalanine or tryptophan. The order of the fields is clone size, V gene, D gene, J gene, CDR3 protein, CDR3 DNA. D genes are given only for firm matches. Size values are once, few and many counts, or a class for expanded clones, and some rows have none.

>NA|TRBV25-1|NA|TRBJ2-7
CASRGYEQYF
TGTGCCAGCAGGGGCTACGAGCAGTACTTC
>NA|TRBV12-5|NA|TRBJ2-1
CASGLDALVGSYNEQFF
TGTGCTAGTGGTCTCGACGCACTAGTGGGGTCCTACAATGAGCAGTTCTTC
>NA|TRBV7-2|NA|TRBJ1-5
CASSLVLDMSNQPQHF
TGTGCCAGCAGCTTAGTTCTCGACATGAGCAATCAGCCCCAGCATTTT
>once|TRBV7-9|NA|TRBJ2-1
CASSSPQGSYNEQFF
TGTGCCAGCAGCTCCCCTCAGGGTTCCTACAATGAGCAGTTCTTC
>NA|TRBV4-1|NA|TRBJ1-5
CASSQALAVNQPQHF
TGCGCCAGCAGCCAAGCACTAGCTGTCAATCAGCCCCAGCATTTT
>NA|TRBV10-2|NA|TRBJ2-2
CASFFARDTGELFF
TGCGCCAGCTTCTTCGCTAGGGACACCGGGGAGCTGTTTTTT
>once|TRBV5-1|TRBD2|TRBJ2-1
CASNQGLAGGDEQFF
TGCGCCAGCAACCAAGGACTAGCGGGAGGGGATGAGCAGTTCTTC
>NA|TRBV7-9|TRBD2|TRBJ2-1
CASSSKRLTSGFNEQFF
TGTGCCAGCAGCTCCAAGAGACTCACTAGCGGCTTTAATGAGCAGTTCTTC
>NA|TRBV7-9|NA|TRBJ2-3
CASKNLGFTDTQYF
TGTGCCAGCAAAAATCTGGGATTTACAGATACGCAGTATTTT
>NA|TRBV28|NA|TRBJ2-5
CASSFAVFQETQYF
TGTGCCAGCAGTTTTGCGGTCTTCCAAGAGACCCAGTACTTC
>NA|TRBV5-1|TRBD1|TRBJ2-7
CASSSPGQGNEQYF
TGCGCCAGCAGCTCGCCGGGACAGGGTAACGAGCAGTACTTC
>NA|TRBV4-1|TRBD2|TRBJ2-1
CASSRGLAEQFF
TGCGCCAGCAGCCGGGGACTAGCGGAGCAGTTCTTC
>NA|TRBV27|TRBD1|TRBJ1-4
CASSLYQMTGVTNEKLFF
TGTGCCAGCAGTTTATACCAAATGACAGGGGTGACTAATGAAAAACTGTTTTTT
>once|TRBV25-1|NA|TRBJ2-1
CASKDGGSYNEQFF
TGTGCCAGCAAGGATGGGGGGTCGTACAATGAGCAGTTCTTC
>NA|TRBV5-6|NA|TRBJ2-7
CASSHGLYEQYF
TGTGCCAGCAGTCATGGACTCTACGAGCAGTACTTC
>NA|TRBV7-7|NA|TRBJ2-2
CASSFSVGAGELFF
TGTGCCAGCAGCTTCTCGGTTGGGGCCGGGGAGCTGTTTTTT
>NA|TRBV9|NA|TRBJ1-1
CASSSPMGGLRTEAFF
TGTGCCAGCAGCTCACCCATGGGGGGCTTGAGGACTGAAGCTTTCTTT
>NA|TRBV5-1|NA|TRBJ2-3
CASSPSTDTQYF
TGCGCCAGCAGCCCCTCTACAGATACGCAGTATTTT
>NA|TRBV2|TRBD1|TRBJ2-4
CASSEGTGWIAKNIQYF
TGTGCCAGCAGTGAAGGGACAGGCTGGATAGCCAAAAACATTCAGTACTTC
>NA|TRBV6-5|NA|TRBJ2-7
CASSYSIGRLLDEQYF
TGTGCCAGCAGTTACTCTATTGGGCGGCTCCTGGACGAGCAGTACTTC
>NA|TRBV27|NA|TRBJ2-1
CASSFRGADNEQFF
TGTGCCAGCAGTTTCCGGGGCGCGGACAATGAGCAGTTCTTC
>NA|TRBV28|NA|TRBJ2-7
CASSPSIFEEQYF
TGTGCCAGCAGCCCCTCTATCTTCGAAGAGCAGTACTTC
>NA|TRBV15|TRBD1|TRBJ2-7
CATSRDRGSSYEQYF
TGTGCCACCAGCAGGGACAGGGGGAGCTCCTACGAGCAGTACTTC
>NA|TRBV29-1|TRBD2|TRBJ2-1
CSGATSGYNEQFF
TGCAGCGGGGCGACTAGCGGCTACAATGAGCAGTTCTTC
>NA|TRBV11-2|NA|TRBJ2-7
CASSLNPGQLAYEQYF
TGTGCCAGCAGCCTAAACCCGGGACAACTCGCCTACGAGCAGTACTTC
>NA|TRBV6-1|TRBD1|TRBJ2-7
CASGDRLGDYEQYF
TGTGCCAGCGGGGACAGACTGGGGGACTACGAGCAGTACTTC
>NA|TRBV28|NA|TRBJ1-2
CASSLRYGYTF
TGTGCCAGCAGCCTTAGATATGGCTACACCTTC
>NA|TRBV9|NA|TRBJ1-2
CASSRRVNGYTF
TGTGCCAGCAGCAGACGCGTTAATGGCTACACCTTC
>NA|TRBV10-2|TRBD2|TRBJ2-7
CASSVAGWGDTYEQYF
TGCGCCAGCAGTGTAGCGGGATGGGGGGATACCTACGAGCAGTACTTC
>NA|TRBV27|NA|TRBJ1-1
CASKGSGEAFF
TGTGCCAGCAAGGGGTCGGGTGAAGCTTTCTTT
>NA|TRBV4-1|NA|TRBJ2-7
CASSQENRKRGEQYF
TGCGCCAGCAGCCAAGAAAATAGGAAACGGGGCGAGCAGTACTTC
>NA|TRBV7-7|NA|TRBJ2-2
CASSLEVPGPSQGELFF
TGTGCTAGCAGCTTAGAGGTTCCAGGCCCGTCTCAAGGGGAGCTGTTTTTT
>NA|TRBV27|NA|TRBJ2-7
CASSNTGTDPYEQYF
TGTGCCAGCAGTAATACCGGGACGGATCCCTACGAGCAGTACTTC
>once|TRBV7-6|NA|TRBJ2-3
CASKLGPSTDTQYF
TGTGCCAGCAAATTGGGACCCAGCACAGATACGCAGTATTTT
>NA|TRBV4-3|NA|TRBJ1-5
CASSQGVRGAGNQPQHF
TGCGCCAGCAGCCAAGGTGTACGGGGCGCGGGCAATCAGCCCCAGCATTTT
>once|TRBV11-2|NA|TRBJ2-1
CASSFELAEEQFF
TGTGCCAGCAGCTTTGAGTTAGCAGAAGAGCAGTTCTTC
>many|TRBV25-1|NA|TRBJ2-7
CASSEGHIYEQYF
TGTGCCAGCAGTGAGGGACACATCTACGAGCAGTACTTC
>NA|TRBV27|NA|TRBJ2-7
CASSFPASTEQYF
TGTGCCAGCAGTTTCCCTGCAAGCACCGAGCAGTACTTC
>NA|TRBV7-9|TRBD1|TRBJ1-2
CASSPDKTTGGYGYTF
TGTGCCAGCAGCCCCGACAAGACGACAGGGGGCTATGGCTACACCTTC
>NA|TRBV27|NA|TRBJ2-1
CASSLSSGVTGLREVDEQFF
TGTGCCAGCAGTTTATCGTCGGGGGTTACGGGGCTGAGGGAGGTGGATGAGCAGTTCTTC
>NA|TRBV28|TRBD2|TRBJ2-3
CASFMGGLTSGSTDTQYF
TGTGCCAGCTTTATGGGCGGTTTGACTAGCGGAAGCACAGATACGCAGTATTTT
>once|TRBV28|NA|TRBJ1-1
CASRRGTEAFF
TGTGCCAGCAGGCGGGGCACTGAAGCTTTCTTT
>NA|TRBV27|NA|TRBJ2-3
CASRERWGQGGTDTQYF
TGTGCCAGCAGGGAGAGGTGGGGGCAGGGAGGCACAGATACGCAGTATTTT
>NA|TRBV9|NA|TRBJ1-1
CASSPSGAEAFF
TGTGCCAGCAGCCCTTCGGGGGCTGAAGCTTTCTTT
>NA|TRBV28|NA|TRBJ1-4
CASRPGTDATNEKLFF
TGTGCCAGCAGACCTGGGACCGACGCAACTAATGAAAAACTGTTTTTT